Each of the 20 T cell receptor beta chains below was sequenced from the same sample in a study of blood T cell repertoires in COVID-19. Sequencing used immunoSEQ multiplex PCR; TCRdb keeps in-frame clones, though not all of them. Of about 110,000 clones in the sample, around 88% were seen once. The sequenced sample was peripheral blood. These receptors all come from a man aged 45-60 years with active or convalescent COVID-19.

This sequence joins TRBV5-1 and TRBJ2-1, with 7 bases fitting TRBD2. The CDR3 covers 13 residues. Germline assignment: CDR1 SGHRS and CDR2 YFSETQ. V was clipped by 1 base and J by 9 bases; unmatched bases: 4. The CDR3 nucleotides are TGCGCCAGCAGCTTGCAGCCGGGGGGTGAGCAGTTCTTC. Translation gives CASSLQPGGEQFF.

This chain uses TRBV7-6 with TRBJ2-7, with TRBD2 matching over 13 bases. V lost 3 bases and J lost 0; bases outside the gene matches: 5. Germline CDR1 and CDR2: SGHVS and FNYEAQ. The CDR3 sequence is 17 residues long. In DNA form, the CDR3 reads TGTGCCAGCAGCTTTGGGACTAGCGGGGAGAGCTCCTACGAGCAGTACTTC. This translates into CASSFGTSGESSYEQYF. Based on the CDR3 plus reference TRBV7-6 and TRBJ2-7, the full variable domain is GAGVSQSPRYKVTKRGQDVALRCDPISGHVSLYWYRQALGQGPEFLTYFNYEAQQDKSGLPNDRFSAERPEGSISTLTIQRTEQRDSAMYRCASSFGTSGESSYEQYFGPGTRLTVT.

Points on this clone: Relative to the germline gene, one junction end is altered; a read error may explain this. The chain joins TRBV30 to TRBJ2-7; a weak D match, TRBD2 (5 bases). This CDR3 is built from 13 residues. Germline loops: CDR1 GTSNPN, CDR2 SVGIG (reference sequence). The CDR3 DNA sequence: TGTGCCTGGACCCGAGGACTTCCCTACAAGCAGTACTTC. It codes for CAWTRGLPYKQYF.

V is TRBV2 and J is TRBJ2-2; D gene unclear. The CDR3 spans 14 residues. Trimming took 3 bases from V and 0 from J, leaving 5 bases between them. Germline-derived CDR1 and CDR2 are SNHLY and FYNNEI. CDR3 DNA: TGTGCCAGCAGTGAGTACTCGAACACCGGGGAGCTGTTTTTT. Translating gives CASSEYSNTGELFF.

The rearrangement links TRBV15 to TRBJ2-5; weak D call: TRBD1 (6 bases). V was pared by 0 bases and J by 5 bases, with 10 bases between. The CDR3 loop spans 14 amino acids. From germline, CDR1 is LNHNV and CDR2 YYDKDF (reference sequence). The CDR3 region is CATSRDTGWETQYF. The CDR3 coding sequence is TGTGCCACCAGCAGAGATACAGGGTGGGAGACCCAGTACTTC.

The chain recombines TRBV29-1 with TRBJ2-7, with 8 bases identical to TRBD2. The CDR3 is 13 residues long. With V trimmed by 7 bases and J by 0 bases, 5 bases remained unmatched. Looked up from germline, CDR1 is SQVTM and CDR2 is ANQGSEA. The DNA for the CDR3 is TGCAGCGCTGACGGGGGGGACTCCTACGAGCAGTACTTC. Its translation: CSADGGDSYEQYF.

The genes are TRBV24-1 and TRBJ1-2; D perhaps matches TRBD1 (6 bases). Trimming took 7 bases from V and 8 from J, leaving 16 bases between them. CDR1 and CDR2 (germline): KGHDR, SFDVKD. The length of the CDR3 is 13 residues. The CDR3 is CATSSWTAEGYTF. CDR3 DNA: TGTGCCACCAGCTCTTGGACAGCGGAGGGCTACACCTTC.

This chain links TRBV3-1 (or the pseudogene TRBV3-2) with TRBJ1-1; possibly TRBD1 for D (5 bases). Trimming cost V 1 base and J 5 bases, with 14 bases left between them. Germline V gene lookup returns CDR1 LGHDT and CDR2 YNNKEL (reference sequence). The CDR3 extends over 15 amino acids. CDR3: CASSQGWGVGTEAFF. The CDR3 DNA sequence: TGTGCCAGCAGCCAAGGTTGGGGGGTCGGGACTGAAGCTTTCTTT.

The V and J genes are TRBV28 and TRBJ1-6, with TRBD1 identical over 9 bases. Trimming removed 6 bases from V and 0 bases from J; junction bases left unmatched: 9. The length of the CDR3 is 18 residues. The germline V gene encodes CDR1 MDHEN and CDR2 SYDVKM. In DNA form, the CDR3 reads TGTGCCAGCAGACCGAGAGGGACAGGGAGCTCCTATAATTCACCCCTCCACTTT. Translated: CASRPRGTGSSYNSPLHF.

The gene calls are TRBV3-1 (or the pseudogene TRBV3-2) and TRBJ2-1, with 10 bases aligning to TRBD2. This CDR3 has 17 amino acids. V was pared by 1 base and J by 7 bases, with 10 bases of the junction left unmatched. Germline V lookup: CDR1 LGHDT, CDR2 YNNKEL (reference sequence). CDR3 coding DNA: TGTGCCAGCAGCCAAGTCCCCCTAGCGGGAGAATGGAATGAGCAGTTCTTC. Translated, it gives CASSQVPLAGEWNEQFF.

The chain carries TRBV19 and TRBJ2-6, with a tentative D call TRBD2 (5 bases). This CDR3 contains 15 residues. Germline values: CDR1 LNHDA, CDR2 SQIVND (reference sequence). Trimming took 2 bases from V and 4 from J, leaving 9 bases between them. For the CDR3, the DNA is TGTGCCAGTAGTATAAGAGGGCAGGGGGCCAACGTCCTGACTTTC. This codes for CASSIRGQGANVLTF.

The rearrangement joins TRBV7-9 to TRBJ2-2, with a possible D match to TRBD1 (6 bases). The CDR3 has 14 amino acids. Germline V gene data show CDR1 as SEHNR and CDR2 as FQNEAQ (reference sequence). V lost 5 bases and J lost 6, with 13 bases in between. This chain's CDR3 is CASSHRQESGELFF. CDR3 bases: TGTGCCAGCAGCCACAGACAGGAATCCGGGGAGCTGTTTTTT.

This clone was seen once. The chain links TRBV24-1 to TRBJ2-5, with D hard to call. V gave up 3 bases and J gave up 5 bases, with 3 bases separating them. The germline V gene encodes CDR1 KGHDR and CDR2 SFDVKD. This CDR3 spans 11 amino acids. CDR3 sequence: CATSDRETQYF. DNA of the CDR3: TGTGCCACCAGTGATCGGGAGACCCAGTACTTC.

The V gene is TRBV21-1, the J gene TRBJ2-1; TRBD1, the D gene given by the table, was not confirmed from the DNA. TRBV21-1 is assigned pseudogene status. CDR3 length: 17 amino acids. CDR3 sequence: CASTPLDPGQGGDEQFF. The CDR3 nucleotides read TGTGCCAGCACTCCACTGGACCCGGGACAGGGGGGCGATGAGCAGTTCTTC.

The rearrangement joins TRBV5-4 to TRBJ2-5; 8 nucleotides agree with TRBD2. The CDR3 length is 14 residues. From germline, CDR1 is SGHNT and CDR2 YYREEE (reference sequence). J gave up 3 bases and V 2 bases, and 3 bases lay outside the gene matches. The CDR3 sequence is CASSFSGSKETQYF. CDR3 in DNA: TGTGCCAGCAGCTTCAGCGGGAGTAAAGAGACCCAGTACTTC. The full variable domain, rest sourced from reference TRBV5-4 and TRBJ2-5, is ETGVTQSPTHLIKTRGQQVTLRCSSQSGHNTVSWYQQALGQGPQFIFQYYREEENGRGNFPPRFSGLQFPNYSSELNVNALELDDSALYLCASSFSGSKETQYFGPGTRLLVL.

The J gene is TRBJ2-2, the V gene TRBV28; D remains unclear. V lost 6 bases, J lost 3 bases, and 8 bases lay in between. The CDR3 loop spans 13 amino acids. Germline values: CDR1 MDHEN, CDR2 SYDVKM. CDR3 amino acids: CASSFDYTGELFF. The CDR3, as DNA: TGTGCCAGCAGCTTCGACTACACCGGGGAGCTGTTTTTT.

This clone showed up just a few times. The chain couples TRBV6-2 or TRBV6-3 to TRBJ1-6; a possible D gene is TRBD1 (6 bases). Germline assignment: CDR1 MNHEY and CDR2 SVGEGT. This CDR3 comprises 13 residues. Deletions cut 6 bases from V and 11 bases from J, with 14 bases between. The CDR3 region has the DNA TGTGCCAGCAGCCTGGGGGGGCCGACACCCCTCCACTTT. Amino acid sequence: CASSLGGPTPLHF.

This chain connects TRBV7-2 to TRBJ2-7, with 10 bases matching TRBD2. V lost 4 bases, J lost 5 bases, and 5 bases stayed unmatched. Per germline, CDR1 SGHTA and CDR2 FQGNSA. The CDR3 loop spans 14 amino acids. Here the CDR3 DNA reads TGTGCCAGCAGCTCCCCGCTAGCGGGAGACGAGCAGTACTTC. The encoded protein is CASSSPLAGDEQYF.

The gene calls are TRBV29-1 and TRBJ1-1, with no clear D. The V gene lost 6 bases and the J gene lost 4 bases, with 21 bases spanning the gap. This CDR3 region has 15 residues. Per the germline V gene, CDR1 is SQVTM and CDR2 is ANQGSEA. The CDR3 reads CSVGTPGRGFTEAFF. As DNA, the CDR3 is TGCAGCGTAGGCACCCCCGGTCGGGGATTCACTGAAGCTTTCTTT.

V gene TRBV18 combines with J gene TRBJ1-3; 12 bases match TRBD1. This CDR3 spans 16 amino acids. Looked up from germline, CDR1 is KGHSH and CDR2 is LQKENI. V lost 4 bases and J lost 0; bases outside the gene matches: 1. The CDR3 DNA reads TGTGCCAGCTCACGGGACAGGGGGCACTCTGGAAACACCATATATTTT. Translated: CASSRDRGHSGNTIYF.